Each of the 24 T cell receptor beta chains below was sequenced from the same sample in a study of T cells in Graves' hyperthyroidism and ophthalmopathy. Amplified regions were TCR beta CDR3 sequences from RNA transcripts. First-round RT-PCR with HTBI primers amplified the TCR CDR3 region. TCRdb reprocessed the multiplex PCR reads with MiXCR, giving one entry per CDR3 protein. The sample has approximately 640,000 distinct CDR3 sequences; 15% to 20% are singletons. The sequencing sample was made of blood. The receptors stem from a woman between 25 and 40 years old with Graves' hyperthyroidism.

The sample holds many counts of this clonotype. CDR3 protein: CASSFQGPEAFF. CDR3 DNA sequence: TGCGCCAGCAGCTTCCAGGGGCCTGAAGCTTTCTTT. This chain uses TRBV5-1 with TRBJ1-1, with D maybe TRBD1 (6 bases). V was trimmed by 2 bases and J by 6 bases, leaving 8 bases between them. Germline lookup yields CDR1 SGHRS and CDR2 YFSETQ. The CDR3 covers 12 residues.

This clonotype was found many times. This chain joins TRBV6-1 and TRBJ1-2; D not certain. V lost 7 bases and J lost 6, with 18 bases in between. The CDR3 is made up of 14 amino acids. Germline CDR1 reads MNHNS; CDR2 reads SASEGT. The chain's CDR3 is CASKKGIPTDGYTF. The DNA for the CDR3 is TGTGCCAGCAAGAAAGGGATACCCACAGATGGCTACACCTTC.

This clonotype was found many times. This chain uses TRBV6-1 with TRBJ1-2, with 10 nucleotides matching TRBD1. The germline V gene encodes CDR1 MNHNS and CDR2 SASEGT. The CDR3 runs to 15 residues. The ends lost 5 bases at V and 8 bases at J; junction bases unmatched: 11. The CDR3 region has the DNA TGTGCCAGCAGTCCTCGGACAGGGGGAAGAGTAGGCTACACCTTC. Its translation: CASSPRTGGRVGYTF.

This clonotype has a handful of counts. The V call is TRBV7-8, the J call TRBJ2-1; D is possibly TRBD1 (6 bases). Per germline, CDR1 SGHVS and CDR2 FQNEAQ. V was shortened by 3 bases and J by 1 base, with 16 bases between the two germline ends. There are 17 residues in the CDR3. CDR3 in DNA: TGTGCCAGCAGCTTCTCTACAGGGCCTATTTCCTACAATGAGCAGTTCTTC. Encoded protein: CASSFSTGPISYNEQFF.

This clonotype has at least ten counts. CDR3 in amino acids: CASSLLAGAAAEGNQPQHF. The CDR3 DNA is TGTGCCAGCAGTTTATTGGCAGGGGCTGCGGCGGAGGGCAATCAGCCCCAGCATTTT. This sequence joins TRBV28 and TRBJ1-5; the D gene is possibly TRBD1 (6 bases). From germline, CDR1 is MDHEN and CDR2 SYDVKM. Trimming cost V 1 base and J 2 bases, with 21 bases left between them. This CDR3 has 19 amino acids. The variable domain in full, completed from reference TRBV28 and TRBJ1-5, reads DVKVTQSSRYLVKRTGEKVFLECVQDMDHENMFWYRQDPGLGLRLIYFSYDVKMKEKGDIPEGYSVSREKKERFSLILESASTNQTSMYLCASSLLAGAAAEGNQPQHFGDGTRLSIL.

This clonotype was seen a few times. DNA of the CDR3: TGTGCCAGCAGCATCTTAGCGGGAGGCAACTACGAGCAGTACTTC. Amino acid sequence: CASSILAGGNYEQYF. The chain has TRBV7-3 and TRBJ2-7; TRBD2 matches at 10 bases. The CDR3 extends over 15 amino acids. In germline, CDR1 is SGHTA, CDR2 FQGTGA. V was clipped by 5 bases and J by 3 bases; unmatched bases: 7.

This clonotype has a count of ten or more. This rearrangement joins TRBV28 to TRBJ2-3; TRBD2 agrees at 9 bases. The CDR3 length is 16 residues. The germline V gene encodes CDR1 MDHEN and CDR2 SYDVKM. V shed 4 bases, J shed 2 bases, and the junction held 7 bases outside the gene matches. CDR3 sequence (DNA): TGTGCCAGCAGTTCGCCTGTAGCGGGAGCCACAGATACGCAGTATTTT. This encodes CASSSPVAGATDTQYF.

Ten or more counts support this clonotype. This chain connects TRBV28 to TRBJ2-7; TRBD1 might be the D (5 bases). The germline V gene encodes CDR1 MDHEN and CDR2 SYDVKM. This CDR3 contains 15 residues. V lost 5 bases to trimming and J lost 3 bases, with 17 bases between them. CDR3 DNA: TGTGCCAGCAGTGGGGCGACCGCTGAATACTACGAGCAGTACTTC. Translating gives CASSGATAEYYEQYF.

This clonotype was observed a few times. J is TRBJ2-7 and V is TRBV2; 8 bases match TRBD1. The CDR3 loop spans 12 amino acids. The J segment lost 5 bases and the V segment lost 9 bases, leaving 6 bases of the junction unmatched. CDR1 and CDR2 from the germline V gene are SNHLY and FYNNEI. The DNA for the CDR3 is TGTGCCAGTGGACAGGGTAACAACGAGCAGTACTTC. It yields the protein CASGQGNNEQYF.

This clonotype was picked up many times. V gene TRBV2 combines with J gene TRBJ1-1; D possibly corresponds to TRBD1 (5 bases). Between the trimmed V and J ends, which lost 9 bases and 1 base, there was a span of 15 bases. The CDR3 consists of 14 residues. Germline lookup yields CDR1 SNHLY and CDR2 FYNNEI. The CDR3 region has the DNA TGTGCCAGGAGGGGACGGCAGCAGAACACTGAAGCTTTCTTT. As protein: CARRGRQQNTEAFF. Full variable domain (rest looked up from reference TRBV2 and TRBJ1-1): EPEVTQTPSHQVTQMGQEVILRCVPISNHLYFYWYRQILGQKVEFLVSFYNNEISEKSEIFDDQFSVERPDGSNFTLKIRSTKLEDSAMYFCARRGRQQNTEAFFGQGTRLTVV.

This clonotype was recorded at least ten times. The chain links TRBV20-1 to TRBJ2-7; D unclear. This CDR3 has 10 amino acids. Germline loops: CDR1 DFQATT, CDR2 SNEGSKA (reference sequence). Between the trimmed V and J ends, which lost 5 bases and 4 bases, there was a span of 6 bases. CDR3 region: CSAAIYEQYF. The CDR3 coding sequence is TGCAGTGCTGCAATATACGAGCAGTACTTC.

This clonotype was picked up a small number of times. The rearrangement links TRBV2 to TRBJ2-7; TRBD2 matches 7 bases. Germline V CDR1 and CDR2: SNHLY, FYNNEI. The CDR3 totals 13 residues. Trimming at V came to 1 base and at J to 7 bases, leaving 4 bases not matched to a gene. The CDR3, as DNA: TGTGCCAGCAGTGAAGATTGGGGGGGAGAGCAGTACTTC. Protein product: CASSEDWGGEQYF.

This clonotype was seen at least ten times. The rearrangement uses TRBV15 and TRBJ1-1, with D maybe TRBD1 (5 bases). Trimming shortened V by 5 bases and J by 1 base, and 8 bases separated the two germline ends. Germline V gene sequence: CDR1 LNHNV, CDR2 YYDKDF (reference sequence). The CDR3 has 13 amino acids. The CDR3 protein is CATSLDRNTEAFF. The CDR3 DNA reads TGTGCCACCAGCCTTGACAGGAACACTGAAGCTTTCTTT.

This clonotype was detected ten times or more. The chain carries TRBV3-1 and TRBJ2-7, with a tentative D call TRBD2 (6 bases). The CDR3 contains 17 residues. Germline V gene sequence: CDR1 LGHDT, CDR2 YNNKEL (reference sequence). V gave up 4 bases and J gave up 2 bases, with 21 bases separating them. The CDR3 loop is CASSPRKKAGWAYEQYF. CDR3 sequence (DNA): TGTGCCAGCAGCCCAAGGAAAAAAGCGGGTTGGGCCTACGAGCAGTACTTC.

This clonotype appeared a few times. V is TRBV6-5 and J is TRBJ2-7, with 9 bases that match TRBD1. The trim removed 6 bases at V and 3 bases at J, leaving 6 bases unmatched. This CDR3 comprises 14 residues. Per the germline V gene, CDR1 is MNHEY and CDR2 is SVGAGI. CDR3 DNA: TGTGCCAGCAGCTCCTACAGGGGGCACTACGAGCAGTACTTC. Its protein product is CASSSYRGHYEQYF.

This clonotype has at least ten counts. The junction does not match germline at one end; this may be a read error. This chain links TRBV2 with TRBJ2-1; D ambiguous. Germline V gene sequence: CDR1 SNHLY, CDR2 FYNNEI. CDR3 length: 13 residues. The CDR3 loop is CASGEARLLEQFF. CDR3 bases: TGTGCCAGCGGTGAAGCGCGACTCCTTGAGCAGTTCTTC.

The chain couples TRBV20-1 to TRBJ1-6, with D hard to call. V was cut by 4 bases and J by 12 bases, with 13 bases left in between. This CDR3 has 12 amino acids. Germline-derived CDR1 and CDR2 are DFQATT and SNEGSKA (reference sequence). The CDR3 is CSAIGGGEPLHF. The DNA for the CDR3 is TGCAGTGCTATAGGCGGCGGTGAACCCCTCCACTTT.

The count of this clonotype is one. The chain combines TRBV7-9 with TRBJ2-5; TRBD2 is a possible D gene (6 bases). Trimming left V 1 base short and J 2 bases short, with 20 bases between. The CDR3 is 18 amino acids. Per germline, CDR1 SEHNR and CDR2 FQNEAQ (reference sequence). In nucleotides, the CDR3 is TGTGCCAGCAGCTTAGTGGGAGTGGCCGCCGGGAGACAAGAGACCCAGTACTTC. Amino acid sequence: CASSLVGVAAGRQETQYF.

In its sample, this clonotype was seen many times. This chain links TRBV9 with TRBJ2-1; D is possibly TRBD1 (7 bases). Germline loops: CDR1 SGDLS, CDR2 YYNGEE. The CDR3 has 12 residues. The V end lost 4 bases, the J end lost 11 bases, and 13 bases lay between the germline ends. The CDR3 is CASSPRDSKQFF. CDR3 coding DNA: TGTGCCAGCAGCCCGCGGGACAGCAAGCAGTTCTTC.

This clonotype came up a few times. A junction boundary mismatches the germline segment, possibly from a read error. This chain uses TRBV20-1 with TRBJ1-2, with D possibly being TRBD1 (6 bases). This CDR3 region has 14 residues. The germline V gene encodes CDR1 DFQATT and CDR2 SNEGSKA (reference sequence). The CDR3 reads CSAIGQPTKYGYTF. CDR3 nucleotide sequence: TGCAGTGCTATAGGACAGCCAACTAAGTATGGCTACACCTTC.

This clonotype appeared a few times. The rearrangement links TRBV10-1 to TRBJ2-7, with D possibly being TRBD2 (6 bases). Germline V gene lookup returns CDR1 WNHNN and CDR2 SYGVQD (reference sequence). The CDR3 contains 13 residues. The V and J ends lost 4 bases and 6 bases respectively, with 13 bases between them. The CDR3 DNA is TGCGCCAGCAGTGTGGAGGGAACTTCCGAGCAGTACTTC. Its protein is CASSVEGTSEQYF.

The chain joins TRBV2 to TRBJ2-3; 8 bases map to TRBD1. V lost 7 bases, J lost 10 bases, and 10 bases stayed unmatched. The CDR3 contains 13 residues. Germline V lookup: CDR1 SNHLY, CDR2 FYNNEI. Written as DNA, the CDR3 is TGTGCCAGCACCTGGACAGGGCTCGTTGCGCAGTATTTT. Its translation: CASTWTGLVAQYF.

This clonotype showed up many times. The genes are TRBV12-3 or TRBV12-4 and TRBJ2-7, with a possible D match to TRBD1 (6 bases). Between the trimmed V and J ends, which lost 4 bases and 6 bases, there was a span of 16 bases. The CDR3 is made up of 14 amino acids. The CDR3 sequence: CASSSLEQGGEQYF. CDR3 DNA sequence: TGTGCCAGCAGTTCCCTCGAACAGGGTGGCGAGCAGTACTTC.

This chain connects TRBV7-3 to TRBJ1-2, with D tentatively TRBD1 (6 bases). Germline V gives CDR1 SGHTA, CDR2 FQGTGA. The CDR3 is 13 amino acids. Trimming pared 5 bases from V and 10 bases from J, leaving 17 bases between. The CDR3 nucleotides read TGTGCCAGCAGCACAACAGGGTTCGGGTTCTACACCTTC. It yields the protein CASSTTGFGFYTF.